This T cell receptor (beta chain) derives from a study of blood T cell repertoires in COVID-19. Overall study: Acute-phase and convalescent COVID-19 samples originated in the United States, Italy and Spain. T cells, B-cell-depleted T cells, or PBMCs supplied cDNA or gDNA.

Seattle patients were enrolled during active infection and followed longitudinally. The CDR3 has 14 residues. V lost 3 bases and J 5 bases, leaving 13 bases between the germline ends. Germline CDR1 reads WNHNN; CDR2 reads SYGVQD (reference sequence). Assay: immunoSEQ multiplex PCR; the TCRdb copy retains only in-frame clones and omits some. The repertoire holds about 95,000 clones, with 81% as singletons. This TCR was sampled from an elderly man with COVID-19, enrolled during active disease. V is TRBV10-1 and J is TRBJ2-5; D is unclear. Sequencing input: peripheral blood. CDR3 sequence reads: CASSDLGSVETQYF. CDR3 nucleotide sequence: TGCGCCAGCAGTGACCTCGGGTCCGTGGAGACCCAGTACTTC.